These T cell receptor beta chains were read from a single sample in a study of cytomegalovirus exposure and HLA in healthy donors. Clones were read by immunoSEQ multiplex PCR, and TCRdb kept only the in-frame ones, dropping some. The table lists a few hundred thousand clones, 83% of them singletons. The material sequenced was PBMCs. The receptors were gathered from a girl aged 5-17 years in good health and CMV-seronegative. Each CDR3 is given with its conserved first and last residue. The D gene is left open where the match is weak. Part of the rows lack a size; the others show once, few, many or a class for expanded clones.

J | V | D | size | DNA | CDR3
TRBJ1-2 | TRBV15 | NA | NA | TGTGCCACCAGCAGTCCAGGGCTAGCTAACTATGGCTACACCTTC | CATSSPGLANYGYTF
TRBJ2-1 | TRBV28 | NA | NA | TGTGCCAGCAGCCTAGGCCGGACTAAAAATGAGCAGTTCTTC | CASSLGRTKNEQFF
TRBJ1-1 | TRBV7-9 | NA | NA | TGTGCCAGCAGCTTCGCAGACAGGAACACTGAAGCTTTCTTT | CASSFADRNTEAFF
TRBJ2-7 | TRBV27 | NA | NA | TGTGCCAGTCGGGGGGCGAGCCGGGGAGAGCAGTACTTC | CASRGASRGEQYF
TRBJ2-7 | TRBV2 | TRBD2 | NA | TGTGCCAGTAGAAGCGGGGGAGTCTCCTACGAGCAGTACTTC | CASRSGGVSYEQYF
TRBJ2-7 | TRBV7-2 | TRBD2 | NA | TGTGCCAGCAGCTTAATGACCGGGGGGACCTCCTACGAGCAGTACTTC | CASSLMTGGTSYEQYF
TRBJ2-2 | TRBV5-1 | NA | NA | TGCGCCAGCAGCTTGCTCGGGACCGGGGAGCTGTTTTTT | CASSLLGTGELFF
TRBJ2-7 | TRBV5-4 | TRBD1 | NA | TGTGCCAGCAGCGCAGGGGACAGGGGGGGTTGGTACGAGCAGTACTTC | CASSAGDRGGWYEQYF
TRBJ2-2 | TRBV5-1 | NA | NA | TGCGCCAGCAGCCTCGGTCGAGGCACCGGGGAGCTGTTTTTT | CASSLGRGTGELFF
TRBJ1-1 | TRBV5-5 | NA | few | TGTGCCAGCAGCCTCACCCTAAATGGGGGGACGGCTTTCTTT | CASSLTLNGGTAFF
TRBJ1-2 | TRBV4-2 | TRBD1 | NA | TGTGCCAGCAGCCAAGATCTGGGGACAGGGACCTATGGCTACACCTTC | CASSQDLGTGTYGYTF
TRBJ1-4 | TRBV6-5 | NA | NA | TGTGCCAGCAGCCCTAGGACACGTGAAAAACTGTTTTTT | CASSPRTREKLFF
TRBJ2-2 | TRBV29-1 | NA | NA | TGCAGCGTTACCAGACTCCGGGACAAGAACACCGGGGAGCTGTTTTTT | CSVTRLRDKNTGELFF
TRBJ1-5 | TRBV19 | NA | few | TGTGCCAGTAGGACAAGGGGAACCAGCAATCAGCCCCAGCATTTT | CASRTRGTSNQPQHF
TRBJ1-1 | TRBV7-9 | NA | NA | TGTGCCAGCAGTAAAGACATACGGGTTCGGGGGACTGAAGCTTTCTTT | CASSKDIRVRGTEAFF
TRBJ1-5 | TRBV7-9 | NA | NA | TGTGCCAGCAGCCACAACCTACAAACAGGTCTTCGGCAGCCCCAGCATTTT | CASSHNLQTGLRQPQHF
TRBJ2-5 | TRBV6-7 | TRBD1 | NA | TGTGCCAGAGGATACTGGACAGGGGGAAAAGAGACCCAGTACTTC | CARGYWTGGKETQYF
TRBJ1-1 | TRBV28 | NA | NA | TGTGCCAGCAGTCCATCGACAGGTATGAACACTGAAGCTTTCTTT | CASSPSTGMNTEAFF
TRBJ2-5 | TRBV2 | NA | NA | TGTGCCAGCAGTGTTCAGGGGCTGATGGAGACCCAGTACTTC | CASSVQGLMETQYF
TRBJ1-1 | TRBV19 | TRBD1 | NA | TGTGCCAGTAAGGTGATGGGACAGGGGGGAGCTTTCTTT | CASKVMGQGGAFF
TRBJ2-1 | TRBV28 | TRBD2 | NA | TGTGCCAGCAGTTTATCCACTAGCGGGGGCCACAATGAGCAGTTCTTC | CASSLSTSGGHNEQFF